The next 21 T cell receptor beta chains were all read from a single sample in a study of control samples from healthy donors and cancer patients. Clones were sequenced by immunoSEQ multiplex PCR, and TCRdb holds only the in-frame ones, with some missing. The table shows over 100,000 clones, with roughly 92% occurring only once. The sample taken for sequencing was blood. These receptors were obtained from a young man in good health.

J is TRBJ2-3 and V is TRBV20-1, with D possibly matching TRBD2 (6 bases). In germline, CDR1 is DFQATT, CDR2 SNEGSKA (reference sequence). This CDR3 comprises 11 residues. Trimming shortened V by 8 bases and J by 6 bases, and 12 bases separated the two germline ends. This CDR3 reads CSPGGLDTQYF. CDR3 nucleotides: TGCAGTCCCGGGGGACTCGATACGCAGTATTTT.

This clone is a singleton in its sample. CDR3 sequence reads: CASSQDWYRTDPNTEAFF. CDR3 bases: TGTGCCAGCAGCCAAGATTGGTATAGAACAGACCCGAACACTGAAGCTTTCTTT. V usage is TRBV3-1 (or the pseudogene TRBV3-2) and J usage is TRBJ1-1; unclear D gene. The CDR3 has 18 residues. Trimming stripped 0 bases from V and 1 base from J, with 18 bases between. Germline V gives CDR1 LGHDT, CDR2 YNNKEL (reference sequence).

The V and J genes are TRBV7-9 and TRBJ1-5; tentative D call: TRBD1 (6 bases). Trimming pared 4 bases from V and 0 bases from J, leaving 10 bases between. The CDR3 sequence is 15 residues long. The germline gives CDR1 SEHNR, CDR2 FQNEAQ (reference sequence). The CDR3 loop reads CASSSGQNSNQPQHF. The CDR3 coding sequence is TGTGCCAGCAGCTCGGGACAAAATAGCAATCAGCCCCAGCATTTT.

The chain uses TRBV5-1 and TRBJ1-6, with a weak D call TRBD1 (6 bases). The germline V and J ends were trimmed by 2 bases and 4 bases, with 7 bases remaining between them. This CDR3 has 14 amino acids. The V gene's germline CDR1 is SGHRS and CDR2 YFSETQ. The CDR3, as DNA: TGCGCCAGCAGCTTTACAGGGTATAATTCACCCCTCCACTTT. This encodes CASSFTGYNSPLHF.

V is TRBV2 and J is TRBJ1-5; the D gene is possibly TRBD1 (6 bases). V lost 5 bases, J lost 4 bases, and 12 bases lay in between. Germline V lookup: CDR1 SNHLY, CDR2 FYNNEI. CDR3 length: 14 residues. CDR3 in amino acids: CASSPDSPNQPQHF. The DNA for the CDR3 is TGTGCCAGCAGTCCGGACAGCCCTAATCAGCCCCAGCATTTT.

The V call is TRBV5-4, the J call TRBJ2-3; 7 nucleotides match TRBD1. Germline CDR1 is SGHNT and CDR2 is YYREEE (reference sequence). This CDR3 comprises 15 residues. J gave up 5 bases and V 0 bases, and 6 bases lay outside the gene matches. The CDR3 nucleotides read TGTGCCAGCAGCTTGGAGGGGACAGCGAAAGATACGCAGTATTTT. The encoded protein is CASSLEGTAKDTQYF. The full variable domain, with the rest looked up from reference TRBV5-4 and TRBJ2-3, is ETGVTQSPTHLIKTRGQQVTLRCSSQSGHNTVSWYQQALGQGPQFIFQYYREEENGRGNFPPRFSGLQFPNYSSELNVNALELDDSALYLCASSLEGTAKDTQYFGPGTRLTVL.

V usage is TRBV6-6 and J usage is TRBJ1-4; 7 positions agree with TRBD1. CDR3 length: 15 amino acids. The germline V gene has CDR1 MNHNY and CDR2 SVGAGI (reference sequence). Trimming cost V 5 bases and J 4 bases; bases outside gene matches: 7. CDR3 residues: CASSPRQGFNEKLFF. In DNA, the CDR3 is TGTGCCAGCAGTCCCCGACAGGGTTTTAATGAAAAACTGTTTTTT.

This chain connects TRBV7-9 to TRBJ1-4; 7 positions agree with TRBD1. Germline V gene data show CDR1 as SEHNR and CDR2 as FQNEAQ (reference sequence). The CDR3 runs to 15 residues. V dropped 4 bases and J dropped 5; count of bases not matched to a gene: 7. DNA for the CDR3: TGTGCCAGCAGCTCCTACAGGGGAAGGAATGAAAAACTGTTTTTT. Its protein product is CASSSYRGRNEKLFF.

This rearrangement joins TRBV7-9 to TRBJ2-7, with TRBD1 matching over 12 bases. The germline CDR1 and CDR2 sequences are SEHNR and FQNEAQ (reference sequence). The CDR3 runs to 18 residues. V lost 4 bases, J lost 4 bases, and 14 bases stayed unmatched. The CDR3 DNA sequence: TGTGCCAGCAGCTCCGGGAAACCGGGACAGGGGGCCGCGTACGAGCAGTACTTC. Residues: CASSSGKPGQGAAYEQYF.

The chain carries TRBV13 and TRBJ2-7; D is ambiguous. This CDR3 is built from 14 residues. Germline V gene lookup returns CDR1 PRHDT and CDR2 FYEKMQ (reference sequence). With 6 bases removed from V and 1 base from J, the gap between germline ends came to 13 bases. The CDR3 loop reads CASSTLEESYEQYF. Written as DNA, the CDR3 is TGTGCCAGCAGTACCCTAGAGGAATCCTACGAGCAGTACTTC.

J is TRBJ2-6 and V is TRBV5-4; D is unresolved. Per the germline V gene, CDR1 is SGHNT and CDR2 is YYREEE (reference sequence). Trimming stripped 7 bases from V and 0 bases from J, with 11 bases between. This CDR3 has 15 amino acids. Here the CDR3 DNA reads TGTGCCAGCTCCGTCGCCCGCTCTGGGGCCAACGTCCTGACTTTC. It specifies CASSVARSGANVLTF.

V and J are TRBV3-1 (or the pseudogene TRBV3-2) and TRBJ1-2; D remains ambiguous. The CDR3 is 14 amino acids. With 1 base removed from V and 6 bases from J, the gap between germline ends came to 12 bases. Germline CDR1 is LGHDT and CDR2 is YNNKEL (reference sequence). Written as DNA, the CDR3 is TGTGCCAGCAGCCAAGTTGTGGATGGTCATGGCTACACCTTC. Its protein product is CASSQVVDGHGYTF.

This clone came up a few times. V usage is TRBV3-1 (or the pseudogene TRBV3-2) and J usage is TRBJ1-2, with D uncertain. The germline V and J ends were trimmed by 0 bases and 5 bases, with 4 bases remaining between them. Germline-derived CDR1 and CDR2 are LGHDT and YNNKEL (reference sequence). This CDR3 comprises 12 residues. CDR3 amino acids: CASSQEGYGYTF. DNA for the CDR3: TGTGCCAGCAGCCAAGAAGGGTATGGCTACACCTTC.

In this sample, this clone turned up once. J is TRBJ1-2 and V is TRBV30; D gene ambiguous. CDR1 and CDR2 (germline): GTSNPN, SVGIG (reference sequence). CDR3 length: 13 residues. V was pared by 8 bases and J by 2 bases, with 15 bases between. CDR3 sequence reads: CALSRRWNYGYTF. CDR3 nucleotides: TGTGCCCTGAGTCGGAGGTGGAACTATGGCTACACCTTC.

The CDR3 DNA sequence: TGCGCCAGCAGCTTGGTGGAGGCCCTAGCTGGAGATACGCAGTATTTT. It encodes CASSLVEALAGDTQYF. The chain links TRBV5-1 to TRBJ2-3; D is perhaps TRBD2 (5 bases). V gave up 0 bases and J gave up 5 bases, with 16 bases separating them. CDR1 and CDR2 from the germline V gene are SGHRS and YFSETQ. The CDR3 contains 16 residues.

The chain combines TRBV5-1 with TRBJ1-1; no definite D call. Germline-derived CDR1 and CDR2 are SGHRS and YFSETQ. V was cut by 0 bases and J by 3 bases, with 12 bases left in between. The CDR3 runs 15 residues. The CDR3 reads CASSLAGAADTEAFF. CDR3 in DNA: TGCGCCAGCAGCTTGGCAGGTGCAGCGGACACTGAAGCTTTCTTT.

The gene calls are TRBV18 and TRBJ2-3; tentative D call: TRBD1 (5 bases). This CDR3 spans 17 amino acids. V gave up 0 bases and J gave up 4 bases, with 17 bases separating them. The germline V gene has CDR1 KGHSH and CDR2 LQKENI. The chain's CDR3 is CASSPPVAGFGSDTQYF. Written as DNA, the CDR3 is TGTGCCAGCTCACCACCGGTCGCAGGGTTTGGGTCAGATACGCAGTATTTT.

The V call is TRBV7-9, the J call TRBJ1-2; the match to TRBD1 covers 7 bases. Germline trimming cut 2 bases from V and 0 bases from J; bases unmatched to any gene: 9. The V gene's germline CDR1 is SEHNR and CDR2 FQNEAQ (reference sequence). The CDR3 length is 17 residues. CDR3 coding DNA: TGTGCCAGCAGCTTAACCTACAGACAGGGACCTAACTATGGCTACACCTTC. This sequence encodes CASSLTYRQGPNYGYTF.

This rearrangement joins TRBV6-5 to TRBJ2-1, with 7 bases matching TRBD1. CDR1 is MNHEY, CDR2 SVGAGI, per germline. With V trimmed by 7 bases and J by 2 bases, 5 bases remained unmatched. This CDR3 spans 14 amino acids. CDR3 coding DNA: TGTGCCAGCACTGGAGACAGGGCCTACAATGAGCAGTTCTTC. This codes for CASTGDRAYNEQFF.

V usage is TRBV3-1 (or the pseudogene TRBV3-2) and J usage is TRBJ1-4; 7 bases agree with TRBD1. Looked up from germline, CDR1 is LGHDT and CDR2 is YNNKEL (reference sequence). The CDR3 has 15 amino acids. The V and J ends lost 4 bases and 7 bases, in that order; junction bases with no gene match: 9. CDR3: CASSRLRDSGEKLFF. CDR3 sequence (DNA): TGTGCCAGCAGCCGCCTCCGGGACAGCGGTGAAAAACTGTTTTTT.

V gene TRBV7-9 combines with J gene TRBJ1-1, with D maybe TRBD1 (5 bases). Trimming shortened V by 3 bases and J by 3 bases, and 8 bases separated the two germline ends. The CDR3 is 13 amino acids. The germline CDR1 and CDR2 sequences are SEHNR and FQNEAQ (reference sequence). The CDR3 DNA is TGTGCCAGCAGCTTTACGGGGGACACTGAAGCTTTCTTT. It yields the protein CASSFTGDTEAFF.